The 9 T cell receptor beta chains presented below share a single source sample, sequenced in a study of control samples from healthy donors and cancer patients. Some clones are missing from TCRdb's copy, which holds only in-frame ones; the method was immunoSEQ multiplex PCR. The table has around 29,000 clones, 79% seen once. The sequenced material came from PBMCs. These receptors were collected from a man in his sixties with head and neck cancer.

The rearrangement uses TRBV29-1 and TRBJ2-5; 7 bases match TRBD2. Germline values: CDR1 SQVTM, CDR2 ANQGSEA. The CDR3 extends over 13 amino acids. The V and J ends lost 5 bases and 7 bases, in that order; junction bases with no gene match: 10. The CDR3, as DNA: TGCAGCGTTCGGGGGAGGGAACGGGTGACCCAGTACTTC. Translation: CSVRGRERVTQYF.

The chain joins TRBV20-1 to TRBJ2-7; possible D gene TRBD1, 5 bases. The CDR3 spans 15 residues. Trimming shortened V by 3 bases and J by 4 bases, and 19 bases separated the two germline ends. Germline-derived CDR1 and CDR2 are DFQATT and SNEGSKA (reference sequence). In DNA form, the CDR3 reads TGCAGTGCTAGTCCCAACAGGCTAGATTCTTACGAGCAGTACTTC. Amino acid sequence: CSASPNRLDSYEQYF.

V is TRBV6-5 and J is TRBJ1-4; no clear D. The CDR3 length is 14 residues. Germline CDR1 MNHEY, CDR2 SVGAGI. V gave up 0 bases and J gave up 8 bases, with 10 bases separating them. The CDR3 sequence: CASSYSLTAEKLFF. CDR3 in DNA: TGTGCCAGCAGTTACTCTCTGACTGCGGAAAAACTGTTTTTT.

The CDR3 DNA is TGTGCCAGCGGGGCTAGCGGGCCCAGCACAGATACGCAGTATTTT. Its protein is CASGASGPSTDTQYF. V gene TRBV9 combines with J gene TRBJ2-3, with 8 bases identical to TRBD2. CDR1 is SGDLS, CDR2 YYNGEE, per germline. The CDR3 length is 15 residues. V was pared by 7 bases and J by 0 bases, with 7 bases of the junction left unmatched.

V gene TRBV6-5 combines with J gene TRBJ1-4, with 9 positions matching TRBD1. Germline V gene lookup returns CDR1 MNHEY and CDR2 SVGAGI. The length of the CDR3 is 15 residues. V shed 6 bases and J 8 bases; nucleotides not matched to a gene: 10. For the CDR3, the DNA is TGTGCCAGCAGGGACCGAGGGACAGGGAACGAAAAACTGTTTTTT. Translated, it gives CASRDRGTGNEKLFF.

This clone was detected only a few times. This chain links TRBV5-1 with TRBJ1-5, with D tentatively TRBD1 (5 bases). The germline V gene encodes CDR1 SGHRS and CDR2 YFSETQ. The V end lost 4 bases, the J end lost 4 bases, and 15 bases lay between the germline ends. This CDR3 spans 15 amino acids. The CDR3 loop is CASSGGTLGNQPQHF. The CDR3 nucleotides are TGCGCCAGCAGCGGAGGGACTCTGGGTAATCAGCCCCAGCATTTT.

This sequence joins TRBV6-5 and TRBJ1-5; 8 bases align to TRBD1. The CDR3 spans 16 residues. Germline loops: CDR1 MNHEY, CDR2 SVGAGI. J gave up 1 base and V 4 bases, and 6 bases lay outside the gene matches. CDR3 coding DNA: TGTGCCAGCAGTTCCGGACAGGGTATAAGCAATCAGCCCCAGCATTTT. It specifies CASSSGQGISNQPQHF.

J is TRBJ2-5 and V is TRBV7-2; perhaps TRBD1 as D (5 bases). V was trimmed by 1 base and J by 6 bases, leaving 15 bases between them. There are 15 residues in the CDR3. From germline, CDR1 is SGHTA and CDR2 FQGNSA. The DNA for the CDR3 is TGTGCCAGCAGCTTAGATGGCAGGGTCGGTAAGACCCAGTACTTC. Translation gives CASSLDGRVGKTQYF.

The chain has TRBV6-1 and TRBJ1-5, with D unclear. The CDR3 totals 15 residues. Per germline, CDR1 MNHNS and CDR2 SASEGT. V was trimmed by 3 bases and J by 0 bases, leaving 9 bases between them. CDR3 sequence reads: CASSDSGYSNQPQHF. The CDR3 DNA follows: TGTGCCAGCAGTGATTCAGGATATAGCAATCAGCCCCAGCATTTT.